This section outlines one T cell receptor (beta chain) sequence together with its context. Its target is unknown. The sample originates from a study of OX40 agonist ivuxolimab in advanced cancers. On the study more broadly: The dose-escalation cohort was just under 85% male, with a mean age of about 58 years, ranging about 20 to 85. Three patients showed partial responses: one hepatocellular carcinoma and two cutaneous melanoma cases. Overall study results and limits: Among T cells, CD8+ cells averaged more expanded clones than CD4+ cells. By week 6 at 0.1 to 3.0 mg/kg, blood CD4+ and CD8+ T cells had expanded clonally.

Profiling relied on immunoSEQ multiplex PCR, and the TCRdb table lists in-frame clones only, not all of them. The table lists tens of thousands of clones, 75% to 90% of them singletons, with 1.3% in the top ten. This CDR3 comprises 13 residues. J was trimmed by 1 base and V by 6 bases; bases with no gene match: 4. CDR1 is GTSNPN and CDR2 is SVGIG in the germline V gene (reference sequence). This sequence originates from an adult with an advanced solid tumor such as melanoma, head and neck, liver or kidney cancer. This material consisted of CD4+ or CD8+ T cells sorted from blood, taken in a trial of the OX40 agonist ivuxolimab. The V gene is TRBV30, the J gene TRBJ1-2; TRBD1 matches at 8 bases. The CDR3 loop reads CACPTGDNYGYTF. Written as DNA, the CDR3 is TGTGCCTGCCCGACAGGGGATAACTATGGCTACACCTTC.